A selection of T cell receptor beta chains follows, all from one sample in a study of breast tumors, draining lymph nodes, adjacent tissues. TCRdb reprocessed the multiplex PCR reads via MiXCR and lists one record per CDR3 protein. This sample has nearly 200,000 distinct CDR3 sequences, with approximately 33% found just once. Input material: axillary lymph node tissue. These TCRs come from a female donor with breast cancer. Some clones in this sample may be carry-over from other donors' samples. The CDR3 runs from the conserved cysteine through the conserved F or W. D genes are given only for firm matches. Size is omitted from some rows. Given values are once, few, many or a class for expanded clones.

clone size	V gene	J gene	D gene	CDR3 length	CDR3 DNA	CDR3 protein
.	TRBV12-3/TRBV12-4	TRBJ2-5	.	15	TGTGCCAGCAGTTTAAGCCCCGTGGCCAAGGGGGCCCAGTACTTC	CASSLSPVAKGAQYF
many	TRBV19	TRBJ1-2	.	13	TGTGCCAGTAGTACTCTCCGGGGCTATGGCTACACCTTC	CASSTLRGYGYTF
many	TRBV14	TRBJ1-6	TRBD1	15	TGTGCCAGCAGCCCAGTGGGACAGTTCAGTTCACCCCTCCACTTT	CASSPVGQFSSPLHF
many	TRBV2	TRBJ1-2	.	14	TGTGCCAGCAGTGAGGGAGTAGCTATCTATGGCTACACCTTC	CASSEGVAIYGYTF
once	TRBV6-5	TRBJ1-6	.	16	TGTGCCAGCAGTCCCGGGGGGGTCCCCTATAATTCACCCCTCCACTTT	CASSPGGVPYNSPLHF
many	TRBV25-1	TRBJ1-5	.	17	TGTGCCAGCAGTGAGGATACGTGTAGGACCAGCCATCAGCCCCAGCATTTT	CASSEDTCRTSHQPQHF
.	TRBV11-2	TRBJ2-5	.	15	TGTGCCAGCAGTTTAGGGGAAGCGGTACGGGAGACCCAGTACTTC	CASSLGEAVRETQYF
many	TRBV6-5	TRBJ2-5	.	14	TGTGCCAGCGCCAGGACGCGGAGGCAAGAGACCCAGTACTTC	CASARTRRQETQYF
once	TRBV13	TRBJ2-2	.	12	TGTGCCAGCGGCTCGAACACCGAGGAGCTGTTTTTT	CASGSNTEELFF
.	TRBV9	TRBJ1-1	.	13	TGTGCCAGCGGCGTCGGACAGAACACTGAAGCTTTCTTT	CASGVGQNTEAFF
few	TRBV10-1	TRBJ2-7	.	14	TGCGCCAGCAGTGAGTCAGGGCTACCCAACGGGCAGTACTTC	CASSESGLPNGQYF
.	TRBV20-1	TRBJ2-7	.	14	TGCAGTGCTGACCAAACTAGCTCCGGTTACGAGCAGTACTTC	CSADQTSSGYEQYF
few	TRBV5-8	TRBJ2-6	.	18	TGTGCCAGCAGCCTCCGGACAGCGCGGGGCTCTGGGGCCAACGTCCTGACTTTC	CASSLRTARGSGANVLTF
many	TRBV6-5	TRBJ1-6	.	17	TGTGCCAGCAGGCGGCACTCGCCCCCTGACGGGAATTCACCCCTCCACTTT	CASRRHSPPDGNSPLHF
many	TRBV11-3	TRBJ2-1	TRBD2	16	TGTGCCAGCAGCTCGACTAGCGGGAGGGCGGTCAATGAGCAGTTCTTC	CASSSTSGRAVNEQFF
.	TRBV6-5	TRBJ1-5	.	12	TGTGCCAGCGGGTGGGCAAATCAGCCCCAGCATTTT	CASGWANQPQHF
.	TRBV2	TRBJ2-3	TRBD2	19	TGTGCCAGCAGTTTACCCCCGGGACTAGCGGGAGGGGGTCGAGATACGCAGTATTTT	CASSLPPGLAGGGRDTQYF
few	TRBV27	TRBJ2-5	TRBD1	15	TGTGCCAGCAGCATACGCCGGAACAGGGGAGAGACCCAGTACTTC	CASSIRRNRGETQYF
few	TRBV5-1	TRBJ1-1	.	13	TGCGCCAGCAGCCCTAATCTTCACACTGAAGCTTTCTTT	CASSPNLHTEAFF
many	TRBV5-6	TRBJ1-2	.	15	TGTGCCAGCAGCTTGAGAGGGGGAGTTTACTATGGCTACACCTTC	CASSLRGGVYYGYTF
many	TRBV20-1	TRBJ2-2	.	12	TGCAGTGCCAGAAGGGGTGCCGGGGAGCTGTTTTTT	CSARRGAGELFF
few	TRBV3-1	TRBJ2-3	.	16	TGTGCCAGCAGCCAATCCCTCCCCGCGGGCACAGATACGCAGTATTTT	CASSQSLPAGTDTQYF
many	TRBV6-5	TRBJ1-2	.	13	TGTGCCAGCAGTTACTCGCGTAACTATGGCTACACCTTC	CASSYSRNYGYTF
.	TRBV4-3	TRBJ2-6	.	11	TGCGCCAGCAGCCAAGAAGGAGAAAGAGCTTTC	CASSQEGERAF
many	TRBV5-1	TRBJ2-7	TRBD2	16	TGCGCCAGCAGCTCCCTAGCGGGAGGCCGCTCCTACGAGCAGTACTTC	CASSSLAGGRSYEQYF
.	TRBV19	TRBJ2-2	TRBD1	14	TGTGCCAGTAGTATCACAGGGGCCACCGGGGAGCTGTTTTTT	CASSITGATGELFF
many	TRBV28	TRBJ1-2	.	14	TGTGCCAGCAGTTTATCCGCGGTGCGGTTTGGCTACACCTTC	CASSLSAVRFGYTF
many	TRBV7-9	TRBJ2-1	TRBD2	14	TGTGCCAGCAGCTTTAGGCGGGAGGGAGGTGAGCAGTTCTTC	CASSFRREGGEQFF
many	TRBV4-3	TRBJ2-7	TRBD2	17	TGCGCCAGCAGCCAAGAAGGGCCTAGCGGAGAATTCTACGAGCAGTACTTC	CASSQEGPSGEFYEQYF
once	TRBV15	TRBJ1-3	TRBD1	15	TGTGCCACCGGCCGTGACAGGGGTCTAGCAGACACCATATATTTT	CATGRDRGLADTIYF
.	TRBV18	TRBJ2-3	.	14	TGTGCCAGCTCACCATATGACCTTACAGATACGCAGTATTTT	CASSPYDLTDTQYF
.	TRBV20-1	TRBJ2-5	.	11	TGCAGTGCTAGGAGGACGGAGACCCAGTACTTC	CSARRTETQYF
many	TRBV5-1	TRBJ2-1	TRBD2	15	TGCGCCAGCAGCCTACCAAGGACTAGCCTCAATGAGCAGTTCTTC	CASSLPRTSLNEQFF
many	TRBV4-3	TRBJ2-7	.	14	TGCGCCAGCAGCCCGACGAGACAGTCCTACGAGCAGTACTTC	CASSPTRQSYEQYF
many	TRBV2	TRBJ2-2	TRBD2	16	TGTGCCAGCAGAAGACTAGCGGGGGGGCCTAGCGGGGAGCTGTTTTTT	CASRRLAGGPSGELFF
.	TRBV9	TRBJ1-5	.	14	TGTGCCAGCAGCGTAGGCAGCGGCAATCAGCCCCAGCATTTT	CASSVGSGNQPQHF
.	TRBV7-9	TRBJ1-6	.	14	TGTGCCAGCAGCCAGCAGGGACCAAATTCACCCCTCCACTTT	CASSQQGPNSPLHF
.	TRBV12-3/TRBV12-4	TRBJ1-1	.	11	TGTGCCAGCAGTAAGACAGCTGAAGCTTTCTTT	CASSKTAEAFF
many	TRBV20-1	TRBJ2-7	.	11	TGCAGTGCCAGCCTGGAGTCCGAGCAGTACTTC	CSASLESEQYF
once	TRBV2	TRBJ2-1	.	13	TGTGCCAGCAGCTCCACTAGGTACAGTGAGCAGTTCTTC	CASSSTRYSEQFF
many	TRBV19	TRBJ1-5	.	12	TGTGCCAGTAGTACGCTCTCAGGGCCCCAGCATTTT	CASSTLSGPQHF
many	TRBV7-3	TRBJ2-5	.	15	TGTGCCAGCAGCTTAGGAGGGGGCAGGGGGGAGACCCAGTACTTC	CASSLGGGRGETQYF